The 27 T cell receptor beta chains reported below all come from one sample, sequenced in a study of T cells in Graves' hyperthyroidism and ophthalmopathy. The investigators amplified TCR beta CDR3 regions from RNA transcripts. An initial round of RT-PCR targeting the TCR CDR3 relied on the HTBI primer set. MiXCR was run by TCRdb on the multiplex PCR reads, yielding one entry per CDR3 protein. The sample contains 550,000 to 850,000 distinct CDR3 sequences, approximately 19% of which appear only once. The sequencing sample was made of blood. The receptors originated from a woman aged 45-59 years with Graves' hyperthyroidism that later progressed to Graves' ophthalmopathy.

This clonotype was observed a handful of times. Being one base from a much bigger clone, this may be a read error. The CDR3 nucleotides read TGTGCCAGCAGTTCCGGGAATAGGGGCACTGAAGCTTTCTTT. Protein: CASSSGNRGTEAFF. J is TRBJ1-1 and V is TRBV12-3 or TRBV12-4, with a possible D match to TRBD1 (5 bases). The CDR3 is 14 amino acids. Trimming pared 4 bases from V and 4 bases from J, leaving 13 bases between.

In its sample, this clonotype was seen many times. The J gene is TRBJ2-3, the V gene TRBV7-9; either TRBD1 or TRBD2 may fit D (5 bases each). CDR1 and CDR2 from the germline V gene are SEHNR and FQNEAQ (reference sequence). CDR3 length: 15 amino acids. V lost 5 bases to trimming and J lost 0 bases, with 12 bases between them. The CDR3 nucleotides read TGTGCCAGCAGCCCGACGGGGCTGAGCACAGATACGCAGTATTTT. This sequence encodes CASSPTGLSTDTQYF.

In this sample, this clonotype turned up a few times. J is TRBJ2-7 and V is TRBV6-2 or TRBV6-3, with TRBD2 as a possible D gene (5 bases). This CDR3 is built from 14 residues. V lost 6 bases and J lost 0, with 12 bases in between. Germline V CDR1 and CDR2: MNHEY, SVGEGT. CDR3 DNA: TGTGCCAGCAGCCGGGGTTCCGCCTCCTACGAGCAGTACTTC. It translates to CASSRGSASYEQYF.

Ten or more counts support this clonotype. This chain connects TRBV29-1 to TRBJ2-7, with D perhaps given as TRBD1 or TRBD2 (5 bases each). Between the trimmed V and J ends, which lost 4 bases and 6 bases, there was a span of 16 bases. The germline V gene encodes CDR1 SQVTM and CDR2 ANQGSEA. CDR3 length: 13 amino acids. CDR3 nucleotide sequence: TGCAGCGTTGGGGACCGGGGTCCTACCGAGCAGTACTTC. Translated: CSVGDRGPTEQYF.

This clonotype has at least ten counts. The chain's CDR3 is CASSRTVYEQYF. In nucleotides, the CDR3 is TGTGCCAGCAGCCGGACAGTCTACGAGCAGTACTTC. J is TRBJ2-7 and V is TRBV11-2; D is perhaps TRBD1 (6 bases). This CDR3 contains 12 residues. The germline V gene has CDR1 SGHAT and CDR2 FQNNGV. V lost 5 bases to trimming and J lost 3 bases, with 8 bases between them.

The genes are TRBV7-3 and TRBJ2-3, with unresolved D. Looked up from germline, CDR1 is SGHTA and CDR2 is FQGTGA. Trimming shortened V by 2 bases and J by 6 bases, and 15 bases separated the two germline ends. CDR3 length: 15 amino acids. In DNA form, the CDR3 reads TGTGCCAGCAGCTTACCTGGCTCTAAAGGGGATACGCAGTATTTT. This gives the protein CASSLPGSKGDTQYF.

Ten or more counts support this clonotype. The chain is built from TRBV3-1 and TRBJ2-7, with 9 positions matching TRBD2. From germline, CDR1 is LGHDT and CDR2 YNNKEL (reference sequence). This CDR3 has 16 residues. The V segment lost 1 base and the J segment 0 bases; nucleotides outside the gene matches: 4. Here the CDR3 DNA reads TGTGCCAGCAGCCAAGGGGCTAGCGGGGACTCCTACGAGCAGTACTTC. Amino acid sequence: CASSQGASGDSYEQYF.

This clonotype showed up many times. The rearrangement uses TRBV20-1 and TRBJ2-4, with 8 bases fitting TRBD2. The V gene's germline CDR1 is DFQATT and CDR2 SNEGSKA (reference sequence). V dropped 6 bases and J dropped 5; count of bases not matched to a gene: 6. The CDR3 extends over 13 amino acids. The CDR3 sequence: CSATAGLENIQYF. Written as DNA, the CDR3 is TGCAGTGCCACCGCGGGACTAGAAAACATTCAGTACTTC.

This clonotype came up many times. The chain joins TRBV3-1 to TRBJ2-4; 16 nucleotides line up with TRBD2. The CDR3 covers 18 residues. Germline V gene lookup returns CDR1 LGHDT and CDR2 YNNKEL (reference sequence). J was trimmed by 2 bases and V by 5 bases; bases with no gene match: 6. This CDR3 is CASSYGTSGGATKNIQYF. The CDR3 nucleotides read TGTGCCAGCAGCTACGGGACTAGCGGGGGGGCGACCAAAAACATTCAGTACTTC. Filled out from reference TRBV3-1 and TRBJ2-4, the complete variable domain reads DTAVSQTPKYLVTQMGNDKSIKCEQNLGHDTMYWYKQDSKKFLKIMFSYNNKELIINETVPNRFSPKSPDKAHLNLHINSLELGDSAVYFCASSYGTSGGATKNIQYFGAGTRLSVL.

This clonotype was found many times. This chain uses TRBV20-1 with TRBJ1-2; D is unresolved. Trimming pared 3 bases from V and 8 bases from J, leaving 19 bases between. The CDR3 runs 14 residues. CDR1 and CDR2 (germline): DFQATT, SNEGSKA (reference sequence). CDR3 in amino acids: CSASEVGRVSGYTF. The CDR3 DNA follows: TGCAGTGCTAGTGAAGTCGGACGTGTTAGCGGCTACACCTTC.

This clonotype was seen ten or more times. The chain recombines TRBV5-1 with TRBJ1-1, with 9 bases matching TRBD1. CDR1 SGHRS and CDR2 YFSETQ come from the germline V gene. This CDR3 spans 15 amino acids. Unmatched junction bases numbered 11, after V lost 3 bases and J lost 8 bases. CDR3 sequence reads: CASSSGWTGETEAFF. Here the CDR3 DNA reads TGCGCCAGCAGCTCGGGATGGACAGGGGAGACCGAAGCTTTCTTT.

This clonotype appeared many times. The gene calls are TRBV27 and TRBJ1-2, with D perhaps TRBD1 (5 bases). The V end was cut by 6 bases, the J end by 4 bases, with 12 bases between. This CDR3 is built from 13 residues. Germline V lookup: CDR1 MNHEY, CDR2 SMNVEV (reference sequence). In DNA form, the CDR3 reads TGTGCCAGCAGACCCCAGGGCCCCTATGGCTACACCTTC. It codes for CASRPQGPYGYTF.

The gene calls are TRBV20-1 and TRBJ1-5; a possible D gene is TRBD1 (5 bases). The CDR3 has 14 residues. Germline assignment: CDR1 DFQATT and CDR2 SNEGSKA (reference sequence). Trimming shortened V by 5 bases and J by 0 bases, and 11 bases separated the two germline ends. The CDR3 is CSAGGFYSNQPQHF. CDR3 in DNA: TGCAGTGCTGGGGGGTTTTATAGCAATCAGCCCCAGCATTTT.

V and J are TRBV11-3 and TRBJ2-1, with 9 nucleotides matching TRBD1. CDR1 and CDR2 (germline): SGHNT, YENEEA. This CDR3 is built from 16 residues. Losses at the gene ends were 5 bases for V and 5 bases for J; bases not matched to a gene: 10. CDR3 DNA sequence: TGTGCCAGCAGCCCTCGACAGGGGGATATGGACAATGAGCAGTTCTTC. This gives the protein CASSPRQGDMDNEQFF. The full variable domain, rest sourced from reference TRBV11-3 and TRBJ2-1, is EAGVVQSPRYKIIEKKQPVAFWCNPISGHNTLYWYLQNLGQGPELLIRYENEEAVDDSQLPKDRFSAERLKGVDSTLKIQPAELGDSAVYLCASSPRQGDMDNEQFFGPGTRLTVL.

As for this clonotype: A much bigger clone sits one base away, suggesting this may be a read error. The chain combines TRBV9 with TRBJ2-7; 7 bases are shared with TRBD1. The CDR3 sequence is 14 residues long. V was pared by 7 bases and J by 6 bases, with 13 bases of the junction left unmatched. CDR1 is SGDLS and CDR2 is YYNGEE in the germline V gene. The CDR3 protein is CASCPGTQGFEQYF. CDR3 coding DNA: TGTGCCAGCTGCCCCGGGACACAGGGGTTCGAGCAGTACTTC. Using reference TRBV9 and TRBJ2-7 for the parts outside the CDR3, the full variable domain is DSGVTQTPKHLITATGQRVTLRCSPRSGDLSVYWYQQSLDQGLQFLIQYYNGEERAKGNILERFSAQQFPDLHSELNLSSLELGDSALYFCASCPGTQGFEQYFGPGTRLTVT.

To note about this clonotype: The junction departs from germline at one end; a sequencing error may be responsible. The CDR3 DNA reads TGCGCCGGCAGCCCCGAGGGGGATCAGCCCCAGCATTTT. Protein product: CAGSPEGDQPQHF. The V and J genes are TRBV4-1 and TRBJ1-5; D is perhaps TRBD1 (6 bases). The CDR3 covers 13 residues. The V gene's germline CDR1 is MGHRA and CDR2 YSYEKL.

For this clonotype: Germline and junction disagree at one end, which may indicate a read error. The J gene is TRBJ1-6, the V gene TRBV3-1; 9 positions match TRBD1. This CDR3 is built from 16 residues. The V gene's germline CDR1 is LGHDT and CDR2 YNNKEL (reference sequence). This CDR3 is CASRQEIGQGNSPLHF. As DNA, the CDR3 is TGTGCCAGCAGACAAGAAATAGGACAGGGGAATTCACCCCTCCACTTT.

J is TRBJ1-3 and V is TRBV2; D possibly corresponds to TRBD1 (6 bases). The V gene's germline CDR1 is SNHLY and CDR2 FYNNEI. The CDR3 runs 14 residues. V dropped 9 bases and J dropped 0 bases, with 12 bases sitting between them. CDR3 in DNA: TGTGCCAGTAGGGACATTTACTCTGGAAACACCATATATTTT. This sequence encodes CASRDIYSGNTIYF.

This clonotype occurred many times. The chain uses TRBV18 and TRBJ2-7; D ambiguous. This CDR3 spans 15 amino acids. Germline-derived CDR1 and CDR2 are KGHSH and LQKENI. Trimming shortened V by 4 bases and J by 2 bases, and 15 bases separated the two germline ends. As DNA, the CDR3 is TGTGCCAGCTCACGAACGACGGGTCGAACCTACGAGCAGTACTTC. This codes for CASSRTTGRTYEQYF.

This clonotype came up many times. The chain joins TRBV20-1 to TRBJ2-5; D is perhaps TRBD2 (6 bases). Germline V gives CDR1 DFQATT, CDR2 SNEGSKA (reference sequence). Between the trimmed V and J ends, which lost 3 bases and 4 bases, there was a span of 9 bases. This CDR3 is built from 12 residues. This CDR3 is CSASFGGETQYF. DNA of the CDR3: TGCAGTGCTAGTTTCGGGGGAGAGACCCAGTACTTC.

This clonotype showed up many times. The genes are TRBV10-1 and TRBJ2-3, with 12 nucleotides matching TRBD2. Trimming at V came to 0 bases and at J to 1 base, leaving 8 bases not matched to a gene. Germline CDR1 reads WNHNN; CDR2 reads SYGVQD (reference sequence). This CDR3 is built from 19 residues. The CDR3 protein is CASSESASGGAGGTDTQYF. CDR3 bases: TGCGCCAGCAGTGAGTCGGCTAGCGGGGGGGCTGGTGGCACAGATACGCAGTATTTT.

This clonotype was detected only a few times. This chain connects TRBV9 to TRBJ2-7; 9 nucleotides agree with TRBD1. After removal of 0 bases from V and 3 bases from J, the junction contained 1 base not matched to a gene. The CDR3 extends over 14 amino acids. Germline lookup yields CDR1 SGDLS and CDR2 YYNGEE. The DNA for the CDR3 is TGTGCCAGCAGCGTAGGGGACAGGGACTACGAGCAGTACTTC. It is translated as CASSVGDRDYEQYF. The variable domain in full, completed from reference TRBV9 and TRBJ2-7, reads DSGVTQTPKHLITATGQRVTLRCSPRSGDLSVYWYQQSLDQGLQFLIQYYNGEERAKGNILERFSAQQFPDLHSELNLSSLELGDSALYFCASSVGDRDYEQYFGPGTRLTVT.

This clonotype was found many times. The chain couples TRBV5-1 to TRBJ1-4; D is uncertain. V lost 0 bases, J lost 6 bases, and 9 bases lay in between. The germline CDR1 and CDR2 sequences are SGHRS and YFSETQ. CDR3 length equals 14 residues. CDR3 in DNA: TGCGCCAGCAGCTTGGTCCCAGGAGATGAAAAACTGTTTTTT. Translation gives CASSLVPGDEKLFF.

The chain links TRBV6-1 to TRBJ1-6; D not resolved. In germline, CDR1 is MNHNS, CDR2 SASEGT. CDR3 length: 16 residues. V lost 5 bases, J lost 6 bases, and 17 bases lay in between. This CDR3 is CASSTQADVSNSPLHF. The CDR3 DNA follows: TGTGCCAGCAGTACCCAGGCCGACGTCTCTAATTCACCCCTCCACTTT.

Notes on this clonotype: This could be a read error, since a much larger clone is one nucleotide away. The CDR3 nucleotides read TGCAGTGCTGAGCGAAACCGGGTTAATGAAAAACTGTTTTTT. It translates to CSAERNRVNEKLFF. The chain has TRBV20-1 and TRBJ1-4; no reliable D call. There are 14 residues in the CDR3. Trimming shortened V by 5 bases and J by 4 bases, and 14 bases separated the two germline ends. Per the germline V gene, CDR1 is DFQATT and CDR2 is SNEGSKA (reference sequence).

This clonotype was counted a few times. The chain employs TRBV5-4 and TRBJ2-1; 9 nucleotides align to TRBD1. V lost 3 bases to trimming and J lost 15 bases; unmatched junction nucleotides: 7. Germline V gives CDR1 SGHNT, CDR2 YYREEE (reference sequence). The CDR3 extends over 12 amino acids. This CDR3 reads CASSWNRGRRFF. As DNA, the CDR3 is TGTGCCAGCAGCTGGAACAGGGGGCGCAGGTTCTTC. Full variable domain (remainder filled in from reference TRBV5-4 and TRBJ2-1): ETGVTQSPTHLIKTRGQQVTLRCSSQSGHNTVSWYQQALGQGPQFIFQYYREEENGRGNFPPRFSGLQFPNYSSELNVNALELDDSALYLCASSWNRGRRFFGPGTRLTVL.

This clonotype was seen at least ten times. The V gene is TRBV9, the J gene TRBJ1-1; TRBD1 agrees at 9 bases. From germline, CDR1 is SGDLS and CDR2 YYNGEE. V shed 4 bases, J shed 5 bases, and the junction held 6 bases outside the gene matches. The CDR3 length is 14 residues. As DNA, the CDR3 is TGTGCCAGCAGCTACGGACAGGGGCGGACTGAAGCTTTCTTT. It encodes CASSYGQGRTEAFF.